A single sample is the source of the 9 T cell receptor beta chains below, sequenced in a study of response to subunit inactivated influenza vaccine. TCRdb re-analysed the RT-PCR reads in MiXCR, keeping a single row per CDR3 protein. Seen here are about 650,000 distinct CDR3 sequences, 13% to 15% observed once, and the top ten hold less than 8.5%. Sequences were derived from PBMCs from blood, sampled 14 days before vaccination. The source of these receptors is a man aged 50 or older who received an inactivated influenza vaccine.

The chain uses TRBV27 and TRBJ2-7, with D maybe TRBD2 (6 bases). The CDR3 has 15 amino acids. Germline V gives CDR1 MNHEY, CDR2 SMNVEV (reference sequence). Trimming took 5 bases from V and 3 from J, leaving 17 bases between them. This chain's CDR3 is CASSPRRERLYEQYF. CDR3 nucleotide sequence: TGTGCCAGCAGTCCCCGGAGGGAACGGCTCTACGAGCAGTACTTC.

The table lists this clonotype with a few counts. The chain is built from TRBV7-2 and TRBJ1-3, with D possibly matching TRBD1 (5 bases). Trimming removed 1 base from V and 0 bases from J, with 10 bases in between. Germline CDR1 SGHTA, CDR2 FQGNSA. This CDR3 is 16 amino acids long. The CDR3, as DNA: TGTGCCAGCAGCTTAGTTGTCGGACACTCTGGAAACACCATATATTTT. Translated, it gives CASSLVVGHSGNTIYF.

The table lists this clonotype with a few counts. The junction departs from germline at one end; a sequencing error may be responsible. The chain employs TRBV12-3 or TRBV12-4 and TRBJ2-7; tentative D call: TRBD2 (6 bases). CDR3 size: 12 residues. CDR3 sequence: CASSPRTGRIRF. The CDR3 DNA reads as TGTGCCAGCAGTCCCCGTACCGGGAGAATTCGTTTC.

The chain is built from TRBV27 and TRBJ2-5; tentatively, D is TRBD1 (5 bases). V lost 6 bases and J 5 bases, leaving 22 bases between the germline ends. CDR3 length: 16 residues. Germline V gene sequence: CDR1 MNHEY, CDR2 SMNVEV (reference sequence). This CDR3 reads CASRQSTATSGETQYF. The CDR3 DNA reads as TGTGCCAGCAGACAGTCGACAGCCACCTCCGGTGAGACCCAGTACTTC.

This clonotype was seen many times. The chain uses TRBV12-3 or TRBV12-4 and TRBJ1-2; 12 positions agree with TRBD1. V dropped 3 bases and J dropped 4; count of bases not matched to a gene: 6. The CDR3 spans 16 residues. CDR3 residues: CASSFNPGQGAYGYTF. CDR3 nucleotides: TGTGCCAGCAGTTTCAACCCGGGACAGGGGGCCTATGGCTACACCTTC.

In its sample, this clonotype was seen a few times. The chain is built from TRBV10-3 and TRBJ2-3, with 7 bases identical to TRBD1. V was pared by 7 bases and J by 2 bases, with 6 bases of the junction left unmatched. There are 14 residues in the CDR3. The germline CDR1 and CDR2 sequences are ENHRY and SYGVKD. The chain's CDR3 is CAINRQGNTDTQYF. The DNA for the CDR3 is TGTGCCATCAATAGACAGGGAAACACAGATACGCAGTATTTT.

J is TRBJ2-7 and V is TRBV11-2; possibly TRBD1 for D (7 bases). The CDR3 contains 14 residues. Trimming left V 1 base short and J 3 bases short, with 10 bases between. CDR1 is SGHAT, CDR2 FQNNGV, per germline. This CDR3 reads CASSLGRGVYEQYF. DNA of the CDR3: TGTGCCAGCAGCTTAGGCAGGGGGGTCTACGAGCAGTACTTC.

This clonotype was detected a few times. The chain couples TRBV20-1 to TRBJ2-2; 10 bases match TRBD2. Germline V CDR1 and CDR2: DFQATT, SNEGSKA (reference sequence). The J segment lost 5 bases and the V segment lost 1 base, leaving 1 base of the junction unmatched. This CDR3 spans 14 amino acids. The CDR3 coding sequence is TGCAGTGCTAGAGTTAGCGGGAGGACCGGGGAGCTGTTTTTT. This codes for CSARVSGRTGELFF.

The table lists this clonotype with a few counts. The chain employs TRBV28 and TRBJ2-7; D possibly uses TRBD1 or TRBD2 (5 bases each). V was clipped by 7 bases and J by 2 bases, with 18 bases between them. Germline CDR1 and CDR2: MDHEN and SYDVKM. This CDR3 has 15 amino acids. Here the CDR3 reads CASTPGRFLTYEQYF. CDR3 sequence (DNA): TGTGCCAGCACCCCGGGGCGCTTTCTGACCTACGAGCAGTACTTC. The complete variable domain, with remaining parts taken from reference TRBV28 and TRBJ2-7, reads DVKVTQSSRYLVKRTGEKVFLECVQDMDHENMFWYRQDPGLGLRLIYFSYDVKMKEKGDIPEGYSVSREKKERFSLILESASTNQTSMYLCASTPGRFLTYEQYFGPGTRLTVT.